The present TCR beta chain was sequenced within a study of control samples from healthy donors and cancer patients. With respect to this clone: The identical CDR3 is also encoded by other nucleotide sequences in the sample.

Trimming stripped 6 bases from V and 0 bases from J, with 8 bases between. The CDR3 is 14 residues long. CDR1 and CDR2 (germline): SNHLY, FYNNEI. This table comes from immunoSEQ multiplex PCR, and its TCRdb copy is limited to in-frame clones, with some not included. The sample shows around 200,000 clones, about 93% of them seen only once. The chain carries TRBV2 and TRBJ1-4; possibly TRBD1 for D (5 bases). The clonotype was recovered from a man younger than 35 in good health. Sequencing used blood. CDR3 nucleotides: TGTGCCAGCAGAAGACAGTCAACTAATGAAAAACTGTTTTTT. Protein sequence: CASRRQSTNEKLFF.